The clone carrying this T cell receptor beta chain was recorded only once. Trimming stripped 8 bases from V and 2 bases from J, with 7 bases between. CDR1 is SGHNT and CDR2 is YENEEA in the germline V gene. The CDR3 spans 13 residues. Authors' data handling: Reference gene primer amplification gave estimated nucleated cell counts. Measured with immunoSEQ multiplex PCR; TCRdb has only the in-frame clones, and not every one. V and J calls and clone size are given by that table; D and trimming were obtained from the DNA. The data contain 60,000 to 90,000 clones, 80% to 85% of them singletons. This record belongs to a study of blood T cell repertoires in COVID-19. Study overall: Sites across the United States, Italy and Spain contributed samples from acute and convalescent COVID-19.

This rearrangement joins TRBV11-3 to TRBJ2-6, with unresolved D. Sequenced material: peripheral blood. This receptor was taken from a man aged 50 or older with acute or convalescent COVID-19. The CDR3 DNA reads TGTGCCAGCTCACTGACTGGGGCCAACGTCCTGACTTTC. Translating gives CASSLTGANVLTF.